This T cell receptor (beta chain) was recorded in a study of blood T cell repertoires in COVID-19. Study as a whole: COVID-19 samples, acute and convalescent, were from the United States, Italy and Spain. T cells, B-cell-depleted T cells, or PBMCs provided the cDNA or gDNA that served as material.

The CDR3 has 14 residues. V lost 3 bases, J lost 2 bases, and 11 bases lay in between. CDR1 and CDR2 from the germline V gene are LNHDA and SQIVND (reference sequence). Data came from immunoSEQ multiplex PCR; TCRdb stores just in-frame clones and leaves some out. The sample consists of hundreds of thousands of clones, around 88% of them appearing once. The rearrangement links TRBV19 to TRBJ2-7; the D gene is possibly TRBD2 (6 bases). The source material was peripheral blood. This receptor was taken from a woman in her forties or fifties with acute or convalescent COVID-19. This chain's CDR3 is CASSISSATYEQYF. The CDR3 nucleotides are TGTGCCAGTAGTATCTCTAGCGCAACCTACGAGCAGTACTTC. Based on the CDR3 plus reference TRBV19 and TRBJ2-7, the full variable domain is DGGITQSPKYLFRKEGQNVTLSCEQNLNHDAMYWYRQDPGQGLRLIYYSQIVNDFQKGDIAEGYSVSREKKESFPLTVTSAQKNPTAFYLCASSISSATYEQYFGPGTRLTVT.